These 21 T cell receptor beta chains were sequenced from one sample in a study of T cell repertoires and HLA-DP antigens. Using immunoSEQ multiplex PCR, the repertoire was profiled, and TCRdb retains in-frame clones only, with some absent. The sample consists of roughly 120,000 clones, 80% to 95% of them appearing once. No cognate antigen is known for these TCRs. Sequenced input: CD4+ T cells from PBMCs. These receptors were taken from a woman aged 18-29 years in good health and CMV-seronegative.

The rearrangement links TRBV5-1 to TRBJ2-1; a weak D match, TRBD1 (5 bases). Germline loops: CDR1 SGHRS, CDR2 YFSETQ. CDR3 size: 14 residues. V was pared by 7 bases and J by 2 bases, with 13 bases between. The CDR3: CASRGHLPYNEQFF. CDR3 sequence (DNA): TGCGCCAGCCGCGGACACCTACCCTACAATGAGCAGTTCTTC.

The chain employs TRBV19 and TRBJ2-5; D remains unclear. The CDR3 sequence is 13 residues long. Germline lookup yields CDR1 LNHDA and CDR2 SQIVND (reference sequence). V gave up 4 bases and J gave up 3 bases, with 9 bases separating them. The CDR3 nucleotides read TGTGCCAGTAGTAGGTCAGGTGAAGAGACCCAGTACTTC. Its protein is CASSRSGEETQYF.

The V and J genes are TRBV10-3 and TRBJ2-7; D is uncertain. Germline V gene data show CDR1 as ENHRY and CDR2 as SYGVKD. The CDR3 length is 13 residues. V lost 0 bases and J lost 11, with 14 bases in between. The CDR3 DNA reads as TGTGCCATCAGTGAGTCCTCATACACGGAAAAGTACGTC. Protein product: CAISESSYTEKYV.

This chain connects TRBV15 to TRBJ2-7, with D uncertain. Trimming pared 0 bases from V and 2 bases from J, leaving 11 bases between. CDR1 LNHNV and CDR2 YYDKDF come from the germline V gene (reference sequence). The CDR3 covers 15 residues. Here the CDR3 reads CATSRDFTKPYEQYF. The CDR3 bases are TGTGCCACCAGCAGAGATTTCACTAAACCCTACGAGCAGTACTTC.

This chain connects TRBV9 to TRBJ2-3; D uncertain. The CDR3 is 14 residues long. The germline V gene has CDR1 SGDLS and CDR2 YYNGEE. Between the trimmed V and J ends, which lost 1 base and 1 base, there was a span of 7 bases. The CDR3 DNA reads TGTGCCAGCAGCGTATACCCTGGCACAGATACGCAGTATTTT. This encodes CASSVYPGTDTQYF.

The chain links TRBV19 to TRBJ1-5; the match to TRBD1 covers 7 bases. The J segment lost 0 bases and the V segment lost 4 bases, leaving 9 bases of the junction unmatched. There are 17 residues in the CDR3. Per the germline V gene, CDR1 is LNHDA and CDR2 is SQIVND (reference sequence). CDR3 region: CASSRRGGTDSNQPQHF. The CDR3 DNA reads TGTGCCAGTAGTAGGCGGGGGGGGACAGATAGCAATCAGCCCCAGCATTTT.

The CDR3 loop is CASSPLGRNTQYF. The CDR3 DNA sequence: TGTGCCAGCAGCCCCCTCGGAAGGAATACGCAGTATTTT. The chain is built from TRBV9 and TRBJ2-3; D call uncertain. Trimming stripped 4 bases from V and 7 bases from J, with 13 bases between. CDR1 and CDR2 (germline): SGDLS, YYNGEE. This CDR3 is built from 13 residues.

This sequence joins TRBV6-9 and TRBJ2-7; 7 bases match TRBD2. CDR1 is MNHGY and CDR2 is SVAAGI in the germline V gene. The CDR3 loop spans 14 amino acids. The V segment lost 4 bases and the J segment 7 bases; nucleotides outside the gene matches: 10. The CDR3 bases are TGTGCCAGCAGTTTTGGGGAGGGTCAAAGGGAGCAGTACGTC. Translated: CASSFGEGQREQYV.

The sample holds one count of this clone. The V gene is TRBV28, the J gene TRBJ2-4; D remains unclear. V lost 5 bases and J lost 5, with 13 bases in between. Germline V gene data show CDR1 as MDHEN and CDR2 as SYDVKM. CDR3 length equals 14 residues. The CDR3 sequence: CASSDPLIQNIQYF. The CDR3 DNA follows: TGTGCCAGCAGTGACCCGTTGATTCAAAACATTCAGTACTTC.

The J gene is TRBJ2-1, the V gene TRBV2, with 7 nucleotides matching TRBD1. Germline CDR1 is SNHLY and CDR2 is FYNNEI. The J segment lost 2 bases and the V segment lost 6 bases, leaving 4 bases of the junction unmatched. This CDR3 is 14 amino acids long. CDR3 sequence reads: CASRDRETYNEQFF. The CDR3 DNA is TGTGCCAGCAGAGACAGGGAAACCTACAATGAGCAGTTCTTC.

The chain recombines TRBV5-6 with TRBJ1-2, with TRBD1 matching over 9 bases. V was pared by 4 bases and J by 4 bases, with 17 bases of the junction left unmatched. The germline V gene encodes CDR1 SGHDT and CDR2 YYEEEE. This CDR3 is 18 amino acids long. The CDR3, as DNA: TGTGCCAGCAGCCTTTACCGGGACAGGGAAGAACTCGTCTATGGCTACACCTTC. Translated, it gives CASSLYRDREELVYGYTF.

This clone was recorded once. The J gene is TRBJ1-1, the V gene TRBV16; tentatively, D is TRBD1 (5 bases). In germline, CDR1 is KGHSY, CDR2 FQNENV. The CDR3 has 17 residues. The V end was cut by 3 bases, the J end by 1 base, with 18 bases between. CDR3 amino acids: CASSHRQGAYANTEAFF. The CDR3, as DNA: TGTGCCAGCAGCCATAGGCAGGGCGCATATGCGAACACTGAAGCTTTCTTT.

This clone appeared a single time. The chain joins TRBV2 to TRBJ2-3, with 7 bases matching TRBD1. Germline V gives CDR1 SNHLY, CDR2 FYNNEI. The CDR3 is made up of 14 amino acids. Trimming took 6 bases from V and 4 from J; bases not matched to a gene: 7. This CDR3 reads CASRDDRVADTQYF. The CDR3 nucleotides read TGTGCCAGCAGGGACGACAGGGTGGCAGATACGCAGTATTTT. Filled out from reference TRBV2 and TRBJ2-3, the complete variable domain reads EPEVTQTPSHQVTQMGQEVILRCVPISNHLYFYWYRQILGQKVEFLVSFYNNEISEKSEIFDDQFSVERPDGSNFTLKIRSTKLEDSAMYFCASRDDRVADTQYFGPGTRLTVL.

This clone has more than one count but fewer than ten. This chain links TRBV11-2 with TRBJ2-5, with TRBD1 matching over 9 bases. The V segment lost 3 bases and the J segment 9 bases; nucleotides outside the gene matches: 5. The CDR3 length is 13 residues. From germline, CDR1 is SGHAT and CDR2 FQNNGV. CDR3 residues: CASSFVRDRAQYF. CDR3 nucleotide sequence: TGTGCCAGCAGCTTTGTACGGGACAGGGCCCAGTACTTC.

The chain joins TRBV15 to TRBJ2-2; 7 bases map to TRBD2. Trimming took 8 bases from V and 7 from J; bases not matched to a gene: 16. Per germline, CDR1 LNHNV and CDR2 YYDKDF (reference sequence). The CDR3 spans 16 residues. The CDR3: CATGPGGTGNRGELFF. The CDR3 DNA follows: TGTGCCACCGGCCCCGGGGGGACGGGTAACCGCGGGGAGCTGTTTTTT.

The V call is TRBV5-6, the J call TRBJ1-5; D gene unclear. The V and J ends lost 0 bases and 3 bases respectively, with 7 bases between them. Germline loops: CDR1 SGHDT, CDR2 YYEEEE. This CDR3 region has 14 residues. As DNA, the CDR3 is TGTGCCAGCAGCTTGGTTGGGTACAATCAGCCCCAGCATTTT. This encodes CASSLVGYNQPQHF.

This clone was observed a handful of times. V is TRBV2 and J is TRBJ1-2, with D perhaps TRBD1 (5 bases). The V end lost 6 bases, the J end lost 4 bases, and 9 bases lay between the germline ends. The germline CDR1 and CDR2 sequences are SNHLY and FYNNEI. The CDR3 has 12 residues. The CDR3 reads CASSTGGYGYTF. In nucleotides, the CDR3 is TGTGCCAGCAGCACCGGGGGCTATGGCTACACCTTC.

This clone was detected once. The chain carries TRBV10-1 and TRBJ2-1; D remains unclear. CDR3 length: 14 residues. Between the trimmed V and J ends, which lost 4 bases and 1 base, there was a span of 8 bases. CDR1 is WNHNN and CDR2 is SYGVQD in the germline V gene (reference sequence). CDR3: CASSARRSYNEQFF. The CDR3 DNA follows: TGCGCCAGCAGTGCTCGGCGGTCCTACAATGAGCAGTTCTTC.

J is TRBJ1-4 and V is TRBV4-3, with a tentative D call TRBD1 (6 bases). Per the germline V gene, CDR1 is LGHNA and CDR2 is YSLEER. V was clipped by 2 bases and J by 6 bases, with 10 bases between them. The CDR3 is 14 residues long. The CDR3 loop is CASSQRGGDEKLFF. For the CDR3, the DNA is TGCGCCAGCAGCCAAAGAGGGGGGGATGAAAAACTGTTTTTT.

Written as DNA, the CDR3 is TGTGCCAGCAGCTACGGGCACGAGACCCAGTACTTC. Its translation is CASSYGHETQYF. The chain uses TRBV6-5 and TRBJ2-5; D unclear. From germline, CDR1 is MNHEY and CDR2 SVGAGI. CDR3 length equals 12 residues. V was trimmed by 6 bases and J by 5 bases, leaving 10 bases between them.

This sequence joins TRBV27 and TRBJ1-1, with unresolved D. This CDR3 is built from 17 residues. Germline V lookup: CDR1 MNHEY, CDR2 SMNVEV (reference sequence). Trimming removed 5 bases at V and 4 bases at J, with 23 bases between. As DNA, the CDR3 is TGTGCCAGCAGTCCCCCCTCAAAGACGAGGGCACTCACTGAAGCTTTCTTT. Amino acid sequence: CASSPPSKTRALTEAFF.